Presented here are 29 T cell receptor beta chains from one specimen sequenced in a study of blood T cell repertoires in COVID-19. The protocol was immunoSEQ multiplex PCR, while the TCRdb copy is restricted to in-frame clones and leaves out a portion. The data hold some 110,000 clones, with 82% observed a single time. What was sequenced was peripheral blood. Receptor source: a man aged 65-85 years with acute or convalescent COVID-19.

This sequence joins TRBV4-2 and TRBJ2-1; D possibly corresponds to TRBD2 (5 bases). The germline CDR1 and CDR2 sequences are LGHNA and YNFKEQ. V lost 1 base, J lost 12 bases, and 19 bases lay in between. This CDR3 has 15 amino acids. This CDR3 reads CASSQVGREGDPQFF. Here the CDR3 DNA reads TGTGCCAGCAGCCAAGTTGGTAGAGAGGGAGACCCGCAGTTCTTC.

The chain couples TRBV25-1 to TRBJ1-2, with 8 bases aligning to TRBD1. Trimming at V came to 4 bases and at J to 6 bases, leaving 7 bases not matched to a gene. The germline V gene encodes CDR1 MGHDK and CDR2 SYGVNS. The CDR3 is 14 amino acids. CDR3 nucleotide sequence: TGTGCCAGCAGTGCCCTCCAGGGGGCGCATGGCTACACCTTC. This translates into CASSALQGAHGYTF.

This chain connects TRBV7-6 to TRBJ1-1; maybe TRBD1 (6 bases). This CDR3 spans 15 amino acids. Trimming stripped 0 bases from V and 7 bases from J, with 15 bases between. CDR1 and CDR2 from the germline V gene are SGHVS and FNYEAQ. CDR3 region: CASSLAGGGAVEAFF. Written as DNA, the CDR3 is TGTGCCAGCAGCTTAGCGGGTGGGGGGGCGGTTGAAGCTTTCTTT.

V is TRBV5-1 and J is TRBJ2-7; 9 nucleotides agree with TRBD2. Germline V CDR1 and CDR2: SGHRS, YFSETQ. CDR3 length: 15 amino acids. The V segment lost 0 bases and the J segment 6 bases; nucleotides outside the gene matches: 7. The CDR3 bases are TGCGCCAGCAGCTTGGCCGCTAGCGGGGCCGGCGAGCAGTACTTC. Translated: CASSLAASGAGEQYF.

The chain uses TRBV6-5 and TRBJ2-3, with TRBD2 matching over 10 bases. Germline values: CDR1 MNHEY, CDR2 SVGAGI. This CDR3 comprises 16 residues. V gave up 0 bases and J gave up 3 bases; unmatched junction bases: 3. The DNA of the CDR3 is TGTGCCAGCAGTTACTCGAATAGCGGGGGGACAGATACGCAGTATTTT. Translation gives CASSYSNSGGTDTQYF.

The chain uses TRBV5-1 and TRBJ2-7; 11 bases are shared with TRBD2. The CDR3 has 18 amino acids. CDR1 SGHRS and CDR2 YFSETQ come from the germline V gene. Unmatched junction bases numbered 8, after V lost 0 bases and J lost 0 bases. The CDR3 region is CASSLAWVTSGSSYEQYF. CDR3 nucleotide sequence: TGCGCCAGCAGCTTGGCTTGGGTTACTAGCGGGAGCTCCTACGAGCAGTACTTC.

J is TRBJ2-1 and V is TRBV29-1; 10 bases are shared with TRBD1. The germline CDR1 and CDR2 sequences are SQVTM and ANQGSEA. CDR3 length equals 16 residues. V was pared by 4 bases and J by 0 bases, with 6 bases of the junction left unmatched. This chain's CDR3 is CSVAPGQGSSYNEQFF. DNA of the CDR3: TGCAGCGTTGCCCCGGGACAGGGGAGCTCCTACAATGAGCAGTTCTTC.

J is TRBJ1-5 and V is TRBV5-4; a possible D gene is TRBD1 (6 bases). The CDR3 has 15 amino acids. In germline, CDR1 is SGHNT, CDR2 YYREEE (reference sequence). V dropped 4 bases and J dropped 2 bases, with 13 bases sitting between them. CDR3 in amino acids: CASSRGGAGNQPQHF. CDR3 nucleotide sequence: TGTGCCAGCAGCCGGGGGGGCGCAGGCAATCAGCCCCAGCATTTT.

This clone showed up just once. The chain couples TRBV20-1 to TRBJ1-2; D call uncertain. This CDR3 contains 11 residues. Germline CDR1 reads DFQATT; CDR2 reads SNEGSKA (reference sequence). Trimming stripped 2 bases from V and 4 bases from J, with 5 bases between. CDR3: CSARTGYGYTF. As DNA, the CDR3 is TGCAGTGCTAGAACGGGCTATGGCTACACCTTC.

This chain uses TRBV3-1 (or the pseudogene TRBV3-2) with TRBJ2-1, with D tentatively TRBD2 (5 bases). CDR3 length equals 12 residues. Germline-derived CDR1 and CDR2 are LGHDT and YNNKEL (reference sequence). V lost 3 bases, J lost 12 bases, and 12 bases lay in between. CDR3 in DNA: TGTGCCAGCAGCCACGCCGGGATGGGGCAGTTCTTC. Its translation: CASSHAGMGQFF.

As concerns this clone: Additional DNA sequences in this sample encode the identical CDR3. The CDR3 DNA reads TGTGCCAGCAGCCGCCTTCGAAGCGGGGCCAACGTCCTGACTTTC. It yields the protein CASSRLRSGANVLTF. The chain has TRBV28 and TRBJ2-6; D unclear. The CDR3 is 15 residues long. The germline CDR1 and CDR2 sequences are MDHEN and SYDVKM. Deletions cut 6 bases from V and 4 bases from J, with 13 bases between.

The V call is TRBV12-3 or TRBV12-4, the J call TRBJ1-3; TRBD1 matches 10 bases. With 6 bases clipped from V and 8 bases from J, the junction kept 4 bases outside the gene matches. The CDR3 consists of 13 residues. CDR3 sequence (DNA): TGTGCCAGCAGAGGGACAGGGGTAGACACCATATATTTT. This codes for CASRGTGVDTIYF.

V is TRBV28 and J is TRBJ2-7; 10 nucleotides align to TRBD2. The CDR3 totals 17 residues. Germline-derived CDR1 and CDR2 are MDHEN and SYDVKM. V gave up 6 bases and J gave up 0 bases; unmatched junction bases: 11. In DNA form, the CDR3 reads TGTGCCAGCAGCTCTGCCTCCCTAGCGGGGGCCTCCTACGAGCAGTACTTC. Translating it yields CASSSASLAGASYEQYF.

This chain links TRBV5-4 with TRBJ2-7; D perhaps matches TRBD2 (6 bases). CDR1 is SGHNT, CDR2 YYREEE, per germline (reference sequence). Trimming took 2 bases from V and 0 from J, leaving 12 bases between them. The CDR3 totals 15 residues. The CDR3 region is CASSFPGSDSYEQYF. CDR3 sequence (DNA): TGTGCCAGCAGCTTCCCCGGGAGCGACTCCTACGAGCAGTACTTC.

On this clone: Different DNA sequences within this sample yield the same CDR3. V gene TRBV28 combines with J gene TRBJ1-2; a possible D gene is TRBD1 (6 bases). The CDR3 is 13 amino acids. The V and J ends lost 3 bases and 2 bases respectively, with 7 bases between them. From germline, CDR1 is MDHEN and CDR2 SYDVKM. CDR3 sequence: CASSFGQNYGYTF. The CDR3 coding sequence is TGTGCCAGCAGTTTTGGACAGAACTATGGCTACACCTTC.

The chain uses TRBV5-1 and TRBJ2-5, with D possibly matching TRBD1 (6 bases). Germline CDR1 reads SGHRS; CDR2 reads YFSETQ. The V gene lost 5 bases and the J gene lost 1 base, with 9 bases spanning the gap. The CDR3 runs to 13 residues. CDR3 nucleotides: TGCGCCAGCAGACAGGGATCCCAAGAGACCCAGTACTTC. Its translation is CASRQGSQETQYF. The variable domain in full, with the rest retrieved from reference TRBV5-1 and TRBJ2-5, is KAGVTQTPRYLIKTRGQQVTLSCSPISGHRSVSWYQQTPGQGLQFLFEYFSETQRNKGNFPGRFSGRQFSNSRSEMNVSTLELGDSALYLCASRQGSQETQYFGPGTRLLVL.

This chain connects TRBV9 to TRBJ2-1; 10 nucleotides line up with TRBD1. V shed 5 bases, J shed 8 bases, and the junction held 10 bases outside the gene matches. Germline CDR1 is SGDLS and CDR2 is YYNGEE. CDR3 length equals 15 residues. CDR3 sequence: CASSGGTGVGHEQFF. CDR3 coding DNA: TGTGCCAGCAGTGGAGGGACAGGGGTGGGACATGAGCAGTTCTTC.

This clone was picked up one time. The CDR3, as DNA: TGCGCCAGCAGTGAGTCGACTCCTTTTTCGCAGGGGCCCTATGGCTACACCTTC. It translates to CASSESTPFSQGPYGYTF. The chain recombines TRBV10-1 with TRBJ1-2, with a possible D match to TRBD1 (6 bases). Trimming took off 0 bases at V and 4 bases at J, with 21 bases between the two ends. This CDR3 comprises 18 residues. CDR1 is WNHNN, CDR2 SYGVQD, per germline (reference sequence).

The gene calls are TRBV11-2 and TRBJ1-4, with 8 bases fitting TRBD1. This CDR3 has 16 residues. The J segment lost 8 bases and the V segment lost 7 bases, leaving 15 bases of the junction unmatched. Germline V gene sequence: CDR1 SGHAT, CDR2 FQNNGV. CDR3 sequence (DNA): TGTGCCAGCACCCAAACCCCTGGACAGGGTTGGGAAAAACTGTTTTTT. Translation gives CASTQTPGQGWEKLFF.

The chain links TRBV6-5 to TRBJ1-2, with TRBD1 matching over 7 bases. This CDR3 region has 15 residues. Germline CDR1 reads MNHEY; CDR2 reads SVGAGI. V gave up 5 bases and J gave up 7 bases; unmatched junction bases: 13. Here the CDR3 DNA reads TGTGCCAGCAGTCCGGGAGAGGGGGCGGGTAGTGGCTACACCTTC. This translates into CASSPGEGAGSGYTF.

The chain employs TRBV7-9 and TRBJ1-2; D remains unclear. The germline V gene has CDR1 SEHNR and CDR2 FQNEAQ (reference sequence). V was pared by 1 base and J by 8 bases, with 11 bases between. This CDR3 contains 13 residues. In nucleotides, the CDR3 is TGTGCCAGCAGCTTAGAAGGAGGTACCGGCTACACCTTC. Protein product: CASSLEGGTGYTF.

The V and J genes are TRBV19 and TRBJ2-3; possible D gene TRBD2, 6 bases. The CDR3 has 13 amino acids. Trimming stripped 4 bases from V and 6 bases from J, with 11 bases between. The germline V gene encodes CDR1 LNHDA and CDR2 SQIVND (reference sequence). This CDR3 is CASSRGERDTQYF. In nucleotides, the CDR3 is TGTGCCAGTAGTAGGGGGGAGAGGGATACGCAGTATTTT.

The chain is built from TRBV18 and TRBJ1-2; 10 bases line up with TRBD1. The ends lost 2 bases at V and 4 bases at J; junction bases unmatched: 4. Germline V gene lookup returns CDR1 KGHSH and CDR2 LQKENI. The CDR3 length is 15 residues. The CDR3 loop reads CASSPDRGQSYGYTF. DNA for the CDR3: TGTGCCAGCTCACCAGACAGGGGGCAGAGCTATGGCTACACCTTC.

The rearrangement joins TRBV5-8 to TRBJ1-1; D call uncertain. Deletions cut 4 bases from V and 1 base from J, with 14 bases between. This CDR3 has 15 residues. Germline values: CDR1 SGHTS, CDR2 YDEGEE. CDR3 residues: CASSVLGRGNTEAFF. Written as DNA, the CDR3 is TGTGCCAGCAGCGTACTCGGTCGTGGGAACACTGAAGCTTTCTTT.

The gene calls are TRBV5-1 and TRBJ1-1, with D maybe TRBD1 (5 bases). CDR1 SGHRS and CDR2 YFSETQ come from the germline V gene. The ends were cut back, 4 bases at V and 0 bases at J, with 13 bases in the middle. CDR3 length: 15 amino acids. The DNA for the CDR3 is TGCGCCAGCAGCCGCTGGGGGGACGTGAACACTGAAGCTTTCTTT. It yields the protein CASSRWGDVNTEAFF.

The V gene is TRBV18, the J gene TRBJ2-7, with 11 bases identical to TRBD2. There are 17 residues in the CDR3. CDR1 and CDR2 from the germline V gene are KGHSH and LQKENI. V shed 3 bases, J shed 2 bases, and the junction held 9 bases outside the gene matches. This CDR3 is CASSPALAGGGTYEQYF. Here the CDR3 DNA reads TGTGCCAGCTCACCGGCTCTAGCGGGGGGCGGAACCTACGAGCAGTACTTC.

This chain connects TRBV25-1 to TRBJ1-1, with D maybe TRBD1 (6 bases). CDR1 MGHDK and CDR2 SYGVNS come from the germline V gene. Trimming removed 6 bases from V and 6 bases from J, with 17 bases in between. The length of the CDR3 is 14 residues. The CDR3 DNA reads TGTGCCAGCAGCTCCCCAACAGGGAGATCTGAAGCTTTCTTT. It codes for CASSSPTGRSEAFF.

There are a few counts of this clone. This chain joins TRBV6-5 and TRBJ2-7; D is possibly TRBD2 (5 bases). Looked up from germline, CDR1 is MNHEY and CDR2 is SVGAGI. Trimming removed 4 bases from V and 2 bases from J, with 15 bases in between. This CDR3 is built from 15 residues. CDR3 sequence: CASSSNPDGTYEQYF. For the CDR3, the DNA is TGTGCCAGCAGTTCGAACCCGGACGGGACCTACGAGCAGTACTTC.

The chain carries TRBV9 and TRBJ1-3, with D possibly TRBD1 on 5 matching bases. The CDR3 consists of 15 residues. Germline V CDR1 and CDR2: SGDLS, YYNGEE. V was trimmed by 4 bases and J by 4 bases, leaving 15 bases between them. CDR3 coding DNA: TGTGCCAGCAGCCCGCTCTTAACAGGAGGAAACACCATATATTTT. This gives the protein CASSPLLTGGNTIYF. Using reference TRBV9 and TRBJ1-3 for the parts outside the CDR3, the full variable domain is DSGVTQTPKHLITATGQRVTLRCSPRSGDLSVYWYQQSLDQGLQFLIQYYNGEERAKGNILERFSAQQFPDLHSELNLSSLELGDSALYFCASSPLLTGGNTIYFGEGSWLTVV.